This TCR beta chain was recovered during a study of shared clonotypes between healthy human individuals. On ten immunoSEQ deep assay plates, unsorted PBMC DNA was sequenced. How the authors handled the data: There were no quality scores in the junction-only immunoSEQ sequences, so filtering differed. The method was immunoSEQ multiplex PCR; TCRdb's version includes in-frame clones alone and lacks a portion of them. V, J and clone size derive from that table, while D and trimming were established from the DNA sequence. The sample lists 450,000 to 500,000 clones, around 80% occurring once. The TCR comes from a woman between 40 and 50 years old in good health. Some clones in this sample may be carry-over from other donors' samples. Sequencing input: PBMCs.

In DNA, the CDR3 is TGTGCCTACGTCCGGGACCTTAATTCACCCCTCCACTTT. It encodes CAYVRDLNSPLHF. V and J are TRBV30 and TRBJ1-6, with a weak D call TRBD1 (5 bases). There are 13 residues in the CDR3. V lost 7 bases, J lost 6 bases, and 13 bases lay in between. Germline V lookup: CDR1 GTSNPN, CDR2 SVGIG (reference sequence).